Presented here are 22 T cell receptor beta chains from one specimen sequenced in a study of T cells in localized non-small cell lung cancer. Clones were read by immunoSEQ multiplex PCR, and TCRdb kept only the in-frame ones, dropping some. Found here are roughly 3,000 clones, approximately 30% of them singletons; the top ten hold approximately 17%. This sample comprised normal lung tissue next to the tumor, obtained before any cancer treatment. The receptor source for this set is a woman aged 40-75 years with stage II squamous cell lung carcinoma.

This clone occurred a few times. The V and J genes are TRBV11-3 and TRBJ2-7, with TRBD2 matching over 7 bases. Germline CDR1 and CDR2: SGHNT and YENEEA. The CDR3 runs 14 residues. Losses at the gene ends were 1 base for V and 4 bases for J; bases not matched to a gene: 4. CDR3 bases: TGTGCCAGCAGCTTAGTGGGGGGGACTTACGAGCAGTACTTC. Its protein product is CASSLVGGTYEQYF.

This clone was counted between two and nine times. Mismatch with germline at one junction end may stem from a read error. The CDR3 nucleotides are TGTGCCATCAGTAGGGACAGGGGGCTGCAAGAGACCCAGTACTTC. It codes for CAISRDRGLQETQYF. The J gene is TRBJ2-5, the V gene TRBV6-8, with TRBD1 identical over 12 bases. The CDR3 length is 15 residues. The germline V gene has CDR1 MNHGY and CDR2 SAAAGT.

CDR3 DNA: TGTGCCAGCGAGATGACTAGCGACTACAATGAGCAGTTCTTC. Translation gives CASEMTSDYNEQFF. The gene calls are TRBV6-8 and TRBJ2-1; 8 bases map to TRBD2. There are 14 residues in the CDR3. The junction had 6 bases not matched to a gene; V was cut back by 8 bases and J by 3 bases. Germline V gene sequence: CDR1 MNHGY, CDR2 SAAAGT.

The V and J genes are TRBV6-8 and TRBJ2-4, with TRBD1 matching over 9 bases. This CDR3 region has 15 residues. Germline V lookup: CDR1 MNHGY, CDR2 SAAAGT. With 2 bases clipped from V and 9 bases from J, the junction kept 8 bases outside the gene matches. The CDR3 loop is CASSYPMGQGFIQYF. The DNA for the CDR3 is TGTGCCAGCAGTTACCCCATGGGACAGGGATTCATTCAGTACTTC.

The V call is TRBV18, the J call TRBJ2-3; TRBD1 matches 9 bases. The CDR3 length is 15 residues. Per germline, CDR1 KGHSH and CDR2 LQKENI. With V trimmed by 5 bases and J by 6 bases, 9 bases remained unmatched. The CDR3 DNA reads TGTGCCAGCTCAGCGACAGGGGGAGTAGTGGATACGCAGTATTTT. It codes for CASSATGGVVDTQYF.

The chain carries TRBV19 and TRBJ2-1; no clear D gene. CDR3 length equals 12 residues. The germline CDR1 and CDR2 sequences are LNHDA and SQIVND (reference sequence). Trimming pared 4 bases from V and 7 bases from J, leaving 8 bases between. The CDR3 nucleotides are TGTGCCAGTAGTACTAGTTGGAATGAGCAGTTCTTC. Translated, it gives CASSTSWNEQFF. Together with reference TRBV19 and TRBJ2-1, the CDR3 gives the full variable domain: DGGITQSPKYLFRKEGQNVTLSCEQNLNHDAMYWYRQDPGQGLRLIYYSQIVNDFQKGDIAEGYSVSREKKESFPLTVTSAQKNPTAFYLCASSTSWNEQFFGPGTRLTVL.

This rearrangement joins TRBV6-8 to TRBJ2-7, with 10 bases fitting TRBD1. Germline V gene sequence: CDR1 MNHGY, CDR2 SAAAGT. The CDR3 is 14 residues long. V shed 5 bases and J 4 bases; nucleotides not matched to a gene: 5. The CDR3 loop is CASSTDRGEYEQYF. The DNA for the CDR3 is TGTGCCAGCAGTACGGACAGGGGGGAATACGAGCAGTACTTC.

The CDR3 bases are TGCAGCGTTTCCCGGGGGAGCGGGGGTTACAATGAGCAGTTCTTC. It specifies CSVSRGSGGYNEQFF. This chain joins TRBV29-1 and TRBJ2-1; 8 bases agree with TRBD2. V shed 5 bases, J shed 4 bases, and the junction held 10 bases outside the gene matches. Germline V CDR1 and CDR2: SQVTM, ANQGSEA. CDR3 length: 15 residues.

The chain uses TRBV6-8 and TRBJ2-1; D is perhaps TRBD2 (6 bases). V lost 0 bases, J lost 9 bases, and 12 bases lay in between. Germline-derived CDR1 and CDR2 are MNHGY and SAAAGT. The CDR3 sequence is 14 residues long. The CDR3 reads CASSYSRVGGEQFF. The CDR3 DNA sequence: TGTGCCAGCAGTTACTCGCGGGTCGGGGGTGAGCAGTTCTTC.

The chain employs TRBV19 and TRBJ2-7, with 7 bases matching TRBD1. CDR3 length: 12 amino acids. The germline CDR1 and CDR2 sequences are LNHDA and SQIVND (reference sequence). V lost 6 bases to trimming and J lost 7 bases; unmatched junction nucleotides: 6. The chain's CDR3 is CASSTDRREQYF. CDR3 sequence (DNA): TGTGCCAGTAGCACGGACAGGAGGGAGCAGTACTTC.

This clone has more than one count but fewer than ten. CDR3: CASRPGPHTEAFF. The CDR3 region has the DNA TGTGCCAGCAGACCCGGACCGCACACTGAAGCTTTCTTT. The chain employs TRBV6-8 and TRBJ1-1; D not resolved. Per the germline V gene, CDR1 is MNHGY and CDR2 is SAAAGT. The CDR3 has 13 residues. V was shortened by 6 bases and J by 3 bases, with 11 bases between the two germline ends.

In this sample, this clone turned up a few times. The chain is built from TRBV28 and TRBJ1-1, with D unresolved. Germline loops: CDR1 MDHEN, CDR2 SYDVKM. V gave up 6 bases and J gave up 1 base, with 12 bases separating them. This CDR3 is 14 amino acids long. CDR3 nucleotides: TGTGCCAGCAGCCGACCCCGCGGGAACACTGAAGCTTTCTTT. This codes for CASSRPRGNTEAFF.

Of note for this clone: The read ends 1 residue early relative to the CDR3; the germline J gene fills the gap. The chain employs TRBV6-1 and TRBJ2-1, with TRBD2 identical over 9 bases. Losses at the gene ends were 0 bases for V and 3 bases for J; bases not matched to a gene: 9. The V gene's germline CDR1 is MNHNS and CDR2 SASEGT. The CDR3 is made up of 18 amino acids. CDR3 sequence: CASSEALVQTSGYNEQFF. CDR3 DNA (partial): TGTGCCAGCAGTGAAGCGCTAGTACAGACTAGCGGCTACAATGAGCAGTTC.

The rearrangement uses TRBV9 and TRBJ2-7, with 10 bases lining up with TRBD2. Germline V gene lookup returns CDR1 SGDLS and CDR2 YYNGEE. CDR3 size: 13 residues. With V trimmed by 0 bases and J by 6 bases, 0 bases remained unmatched. The CDR3 sequence: CASSVASGSEQYF. CDR3 coding DNA: TGTGCCAGCAGCGTAGCTAGCGGGAGCGAGCAGTACTTC.

V and J are TRBV2 and TRBJ2-1; TRBD2 is a possible D gene (5 bases). CDR1 and CDR2 from the germline V gene are SNHLY and FYNNEI. This CDR3 region has 16 residues. V gave up 0 bases and J gave up 0 bases, with 9 bases separating them. The CDR3 coding sequence is TGTGCCAGCAGTGAAGCGCGGACTTACTCCTACAATGAGCAGTTCTTC. This codes for CASSEARTYSYNEQFF. Variable domain in full (rest from reference TRBV2 and TRBJ2-1): EPEVTQTPSHQVTQMGQEVILRCVPISNHLYFYWYRQILGQKVEFLVSFYNNEISEKSEIFDDQFSVERPDGSNFTLKIRSTKLEDSAMYFCASSEARTYSYNEQFFGPGTRLTVL.

The chain recombines TRBV15 with TRBJ1-2; D remains unclear. With 0 bases removed from V and 8 bases from J, the gap between germline ends came to 13 bases. Germline CDR1 LNHNV, CDR2 YYDKDF (reference sequence). The CDR3 spans 14 residues. The DNA of the CDR3 is TGTGCCACCAGCAGAGATGCGGAGTCCGACGGCTACACCTTC. Translated: CATSRDAESDGYTF.

This clone came up a few times. The chain carries TRBV6-8 and TRBJ1-1; D not certain. V dropped 8 bases and J dropped 0 bases, with 10 bases sitting between them. CDR1 and CDR2 from the germline V gene are MNHGY and SAAAGT. CDR3 length: 13 residues. DNA for the CDR3: TGTGCCAGCGGAGGAAGAGTGAACACTGAAGCTTTCTTT. Its protein product is CASGGRVNTEAFF.

The chain recombines TRBV9 with TRBJ1-1; weak D call: TRBD1 (6 bases). Germline V gene lookup returns CDR1 SGDLS and CDR2 YYNGEE. The CDR3 length is 12 residues. V lost 5 bases and J 11 bases, leaving 16 bases between the germline ends. Written as DNA, the CDR3 is TGTGCCAGCAGTGAAATAGGGGGGAAGGCTTTCTTT. Its translation is CASSEIGGKAFF. The whole variable domain, remainder taken from reference TRBV9 and TRBJ1-1, is DSGVTQTPKHLITATGQRVTLRCSPRSGDLSVYWYQQSLDQGLQFLIQYYNGEERAKGNILERFSAQQFPDLHSELNLSSLELGDSALYFCASSEIGGKAFFGQGTRLTVV.

This sequence joins TRBV13 and TRBJ1-5, with D hard to call. The CDR3 runs to 13 residues. Trimming cost V 0 bases and J 6 bases, with 6 bases left between them. The V gene's germline CDR1 is PRHDT and CDR2 FYEKMQ (reference sequence). CDR3 DNA sequence: TGTGCCAGCAGCTTAGGCCGAGGTCAGCCCCAGCATTTT. Protein: CASSLGRGQPQHF.

The chain employs TRBV30 and TRBJ1-1; TRBD1 aligns across 7 bases. Germline CDR1 reads GTSNPN; CDR2 reads SVGIG (reference sequence). The CDR3 is 14 residues long. With 4 bases clipped from V and 3 bases from J, the junction kept 8 bases outside the gene matches. CDR3 protein: CAWKSRDSYTEAFF. The CDR3 nucleotides read TGTGCCTGGAAGTCGCGGGACAGCTACACTGAAGCTTTCTTT.

This clone was recorded a few times. The chain recombines TRBV11-3 with TRBJ2-7; D unclear. The V and J ends lost 5 bases and 5 bases respectively, with 22 bases between them. The CDR3 covers 16 residues. Germline CDR1 is SGHNT and CDR2 is YENEEA. CDR3 nucleotide sequence: TGTGCCAGCAGCGTTAGCCCAGGTATTCAAAGAGACGAGCAGTACTTC. Encoded protein: CASSVSPGIQRDEQYF. Full variable domain (rest looked up from reference TRBV11-3 and TRBJ2-7): EAGVVQSPRYKIIEKKQPVAFWCNPISGHNTLYWYLQNLGQGPELLIRYENEEAVDDSQLPKDRFSAERLKGVDSTLKIQPAELGDSAVYLCASSVSPGIQRDEQYFGPGTRLTVT.

This clone appeared a few times. This chain links TRBV6-8 with TRBJ1-6; perhaps TRBD1 as D (6 bases). The CDR3 extends over 15 amino acids. Germline loops: CDR1 MNHGY, CDR2 SAAAGT. The ends were cut back, 0 bases at V and 10 bases at J, with 13 bases in the middle. CDR3 residues: CASSYSPGVGSPLHF. The CDR3 DNA sequence: TGTGCCAGCAGTTACTCCCCAGGGGTCGGCTCACCCCTCCACTTT.